These 16 T cell receptor beta chains originate from one sample sequenced in a study of T cells expressing NK-cell markers. TCRdb reprocessed the 5' RACE reads; each CDR3 protein has one entry and no DNA is given. The table counts 550,000 or so distinct CDR3 sequences; approximately 4% lies in the top ten. The source material was blood T cells: a sorted CD56 or NKG2C T cell subset, CD4+ or CD8+ T cells, or bulk PBMC T cells (not recorded which). The receptors come from a man aged 18-30 years in good health.

The chain uses TRBV20-1 and TRBJ2-5; TCRdb's D call, TRBD1, is unchecked because there is no DNA. The CDR3 has 13 amino acids. CDR1 and CDR2 (germline): DFQATT, SNEGSKA (reference sequence). The CDR3: CSARVQGEVTQYF.

The chain uses TRBV6-2 or TRBV6-3 and TRBJ2-1; TCRdb reports TRBD2, a call that lacks DNA to check it against. There are 14 residues in the CDR3. Germline V gene sequence: CDR1 MNHEY, CDR2 SVGEGT. CDR3 amino acids: CASARAGGLNEQFF.

This chain uses TRBV7-6 with TRBJ2-2; the TCRdb call, TRBD1, lacks DNA for checking. Germline CDR1 and CDR2: SGHVS and FNYEAQ. The CDR3 runs 17 residues. The CDR3 reads CASSLELARGNTGELFF.

The V call is TRBV12-3 or TRBV12-4, the J call TRBJ2-7. The CDR3 is made up of 14 amino acids. CDR3 loop: CASSLEEVSYEQYF.

CDR3 region: CASSQATLETQYF. The rearrangement links TRBV4-1 to TRBJ2-5. This CDR3 spans 13 amino acids. CDR1 is MGHRA, CDR2 YSYEKL, per germline.

The chain employs TRBV29-1 and TRBJ2-2; TCRdb's D call, TRBD1, is unchecked because there is no DNA. Germline CDR1 SQVTM, CDR2 ANQGSEA. There are 14 residues in the CDR3. The CDR3 here is CSVEGREFGGELFF.

This chain joins TRBV12-3 or TRBV12-4 and TRBJ2-2; no DNA is available, so the TRBD2 call from TCRdb remains unchecked. CDR3 size: 15 residues. CDR3 amino acids: CASSRGGRNTGELFF.

The V and J genes are TRBV10-3 and TRBJ2-1; TCRdb calls TRBD2, which cannot be checked without DNA. The CDR3 loop spans 13 amino acids. CDR1 is ENHRY, CDR2 SYGVKD, per germline. CDR3: CAIRLAGTAEQFF.

The genes are TRBV20-1 and TRBJ2-2; the TCRdb D gene call, TRBD1, has no DNA to confirm it. This CDR3 has 14 amino acids. Germline CDR1 and CDR2: DFQATT and SNEGSKA (reference sequence). The CDR3 is CSARRDVLTGELFF.

CDR3 in amino acids: CASSLKPAGSSYNEQFF. This chain connects TRBV5-1 to TRBJ2-1; TCRdb's D gene call, TRBD2, goes unchecked for lack of DNA. This CDR3 contains 17 residues. Germline CDR1 is SGHRS and CDR2 is YFSETQ.

This chain connects TRBV10-3 to TRBJ1-5; TCRdb lists TRBD1, though no DNA is available to test this call. Germline-derived CDR1 and CDR2 are ENHRY and SYGVKD. The CDR3 runs to 14 residues. CDR3 sequence: CAISPGTSNQPQHF.

The rearrangement uses TRBV5-1 and TRBJ2-5; TCRdb calls TRBD2, which cannot be checked without DNA. The germline V gene has CDR1 SGHRS and CDR2 YFSETQ. The CDR3 extends over 15 amino acids. CDR3 protein: CASSETPTRKETQYF.

The rearrangement links TRBV12-3 or TRBV12-4 to TRBJ1-2. This CDR3 contains 13 residues. CDR3: CASTDPEFYGYTF.

V gene TRBV6-5 combines with J gene TRBJ2-2. Germline loops: CDR1 MNHEY, CDR2 SVGAGI. The CDR3 runs 15 residues. This CDR3 is CASSSGRLNTGELFF.

The V and J genes are TRBV4-2 and TRBJ2-3; TCRdb's D call, TRBD2, is unchecked because there is no DNA. Germline assignment: CDR1 LGHNA and CDR2 YNFKEQ. The CDR3 is 17 amino acids. The CDR3 spells CASSQDPGTSGTDTQYF.

This chain links TRBV12-3 or TRBV12-4 with TRBJ2-7; TCRdb indicates TRBD2, and absent DNA this call remains unverified. The CDR3 spans 14 residues. CDR3 sequence: CASRPAGWGYEQYF.